This T cell receptor (beta chain) was sequenced for a study of somatic mutations in cytotoxic T cells in rheumatoid arthritis. Findings and caveats of the study: Of the expanded CD8+ clones, the antigen targets were not known. Rheumatoid arthritis patients and age-matched healthy controls showed no significant difference in CD8+ T-cell clonality.

To note about this clone: The antigen is not known.

This table comes from immunoSEQ multiplex PCR, and its TCRdb copy is limited to in-frame clones, with some not included. The sample carries just under 9,500 clones, roughly 85% recorded once. The CDR3 contains 15 residues. Trimming removed 2 bases at V and 4 bases at J, with 14 bases between. CDR1 SGHTA and CDR2 FQGNSA come from the germline V gene. Material for sequencing was CD8+ T cells sorted from blood. The receptor comes from an adult with rheumatoid arthritis. The chain employs TRBV7-2 and TRBJ1-2, with D unresolved. The CDR3 bases are TGTGCCAGCAGCTTAAACCCGGAAATCCCCTATGGCTACACCTTC. Its translation: CASSLNPEIPYGYTF.